The source of this T cell receptor (beta chain) is a study of post-analysis software for immune sequencing data. General study results and limits: Compared with controls, patients had more of roughly 5 TRBV segments, including TRBV5-6, TRBV5-1 and TRBV20-1.

The TCR beta cDNA libraries contained unique molecular identifiers. TCRdb reprocessed the PCR reads with MiXCR, giving one entry per CDR3 protein. The sample consists of a few hundred thousand distinct CDR3 sequences, around 40% of them appearing once. As for this clonotype: Its antigen is as yet unknown.

The CDR3 has 11 residues. Germline V CDR1 and CDR2: LNHDA, SQIVND (reference sequence). Trimming removed 11 bases at V and 5 bases at J, with 10 bases between. This rearrangement joins TRBV19 to TRBJ2-1, with D perhaps TRBD1 (6 bases). This receptor was obtained from a girl aged 5-17 years with multiple sclerosis. Sample: blood. CDR3 protein: CAGGQHNEQFF. The CDR3 DNA sequence: TGTGCCGGGGGACAACACAATGAGCAGTTCTTC.